These 19 T cell receptor beta chains were all obtained from the same sample, sequenced in a study of blood T cells in healthy people across ages. Primed by a sample-barcoded 5' primer and a J-beta primer mix, a second PCR proceeded for roughly 7 to 11 cycles. TCRdb called the 5' RACE reads again in MiXCR, with one record for every CDR3 protein. The sample includes under 1,100,000 distinct CDR3 sequences, approximately 26% of them seen just once. The same specimen was also included in a second study, on T cells of mothers and their children.

Specimen: blood. The receptors shown here come from a girl aged 2-10 years in good health.

This clonotype was picked up a small number of times. The V and J genes are TRBV29-1 and TRBJ1-2; D is unclear. Trimming cost V 4 bases and J 8 bases, with 14 bases left between them. Germline-derived CDR1 and CDR2 are SQVTM and ANQGSEA. The CDR3 is made up of 12 amino acids. This CDR3 reads CSVGAGIGGYTF. The CDR3 DNA reads TGCAGCGTTGGGGCTGGTATTGGGGGCTACACCTTC.

A few counts support this clonotype. The gene calls are TRBV9 and TRBJ2-5; TRBD2 agrees at 7 bases. The last part of the DNA fits TRBJ2-7 better; the J call may be wrong. The germline gives CDR1 SGDLS, CDR2 YYNGEE. This CDR3 region has 16 residues. CDR3 nucleotides: TGTGCCAGCAGCGTAGGCGGGGACTACTCAACCTACGAGCAGTACTTC. Protein sequence: CASSVGGDYSTYEQYF.

The V gene is TRBV5-5, the J gene TRBJ2-7; D remains unclear. This CDR3 region has 14 residues. Germline-derived CDR1 and CDR2 are SGHKS and YYEKEE (reference sequence). V gave up 3 bases and J gave up 7 bases, with 17 bases separating them. In DNA, the CDR3 is TGTGCCAGCAGCTATCCGGGCGGAACGGGTGAGCAGTACTTC. Protein product: CASSYPGGTGEQYF.

This clonotype was picked up a small number of times. The chain carries TRBV7-2 and TRBJ1-4; unclear D gene. CDR1 and CDR2 from the germline V gene are SGHTA and FQGNSA. V lost 5 bases, J lost 0 bases, and 13 bases lay in between. The CDR3 loop spans 16 amino acids. Here the CDR3 DNA reads TGTGCCAGCAGCCGGGTGGGGAGGGCAACTAATGAAAAACTGTTTTTT. This encodes CASSRVGRATNEKLFF.

The chain employs TRBV2 and TRBJ2-5, with unresolved D. The V and J ends lost 3 bases and 0 bases respectively, with 8 bases between them. Germline loops: CDR1 SNHLY, CDR2 FYNNEI. The CDR3 loop spans 14 amino acids. The CDR3 sequence is CASSDRHYQETQYF. Written as DNA, the CDR3 is TGTGCCAGCAGTGACCGACACTACCAAGAGACCCAGTACTTC.

The genes are TRBV3-1 and TRBJ2-1, with D perhaps TRBD2 (5 bases). Germline V CDR1 and CDR2: LGHDT, YNNKEL (reference sequence). Trimming removed 2 bases from V and 4 bases from J, with 12 bases in between. The CDR3 length is 15 residues. CDR3 coding DNA: TGTGCCAGCAGCCAAAGGGAGCATACGTACAATGAGCAGTTCTTC. It specifies CASSQREHTYNEQFF.

This clonotype has a handful of counts. The chain carries TRBV27 and TRBJ2-2, with a possible D match to TRBD2 (5 bases). The CDR3 contains 12 residues. CDR1 MNHEY and CDR2 SMNVEV come from the germline V gene (reference sequence). Between the trimmed V and J ends, which lost 9 bases and 9 bases, there was a span of 14 bases. This CDR3 reads CASGMTGRELFF. For the CDR3, the DNA is TGTGCCAGTGGGATGACCGGGAGGGAGCTGTTTTTT.

This clonotype was observed a few times. The gene calls are TRBV11-2 and TRBJ1-5, with a tentative D call TRBD1 (6 bases). The V end lost 1 base, the J end lost 4 bases, and 17 bases lay between the germline ends. This CDR3 is built from 17 residues. Germline loops: CDR1 SGHAT, CDR2 FQNNGV. CDR3 coding DNA: TGTGCCAGCAGCTTAGGATGGGGGGCGGGAGCAAATCAGCCCCAGCATTTT. Translating gives CASSLGWGAGANQPQHF.

This clonotype was detected a few times. CDR3 bases: TGTGCCAGTAGTACCCCAGGGACCAATGAAAAACTGTTTTTT. It yields the protein CASSTPGTNEKLFF. The chain has TRBV19 and TRBJ1-4, with D possibly TRBD1 on 5 matching bases. V was pared by 4 bases and J by 5 bases, with 11 bases between. Germline CDR1 reads LNHDA; CDR2 reads SQIVND (reference sequence). There are 14 residues in the CDR3. Combining the CDR3 with reference TRBV19 and TRBJ1-4 gives the whole variable domain DGGITQSPKYLFRKEGQNVTLSCEQNLNHDAMYWYRQDPGQGLRLIYYSQIVNDFQKGDIAEGYSVSREKKESFPLTVTSAQKNPTAFYLCASSTPGTNEKLFFGSGTQLSVL.

V is TRBV4-3 and J is TRBJ1-5; D gene unclear. Trimming took off 0 bases at V and 4 bases at J, with 13 bases between the two ends. The CDR3 is made up of 16 amino acids. Per the germline V gene, CDR1 is LGHNA and CDR2 is YSLEER. Written as DNA, the CDR3 is TGCGCCAGCAGCCAAGATCGGGCAGGCCTTAATCAGCCCCAGCATTTT. This translates into CASSQDRAGLNQPQHF.

This clonotype has more than one count but fewer than ten. The chain links TRBV6-2 or TRBV6-3 to TRBJ2-6; D might be TRBD1 (5 bases). The CDR3 runs 17 residues. The V and J ends lost 4 bases and 0 bases respectively, with 13 bases between them. The germline V gene encodes CDR1 MNHEY and CDR2 SVGEGT. Here the CDR3 reads CASSFNTGFSGANVLTF. CDR3 DNA: TGTGCCAGCAGTTTTAATACAGGTTTCTCTGGGGCCAACGTCCTGACTTTC.

This clonotype was detected a few times. The rearrangement uses TRBV12-5 and TRBJ2-1; 9 bases map to TRBD1. Germline trimming cut 0 bases from V and 9 bases from J; bases unmatched to any gene: 15. This CDR3 has 18 amino acids. Germline CDR1 and CDR2: LGHNT and FRNRAP. The CDR3 nucleotides read TGTGCTAGTGGTTTGGTCATCGTCTGGGACAGGGATTATGGTGAGCAGTTCTTC. Its protein is CASGLVIVWDRDYGEQFF.

This clonotype was found a few times. The CDR3 region is CASSKAGASTYEQYF. CDR3 nucleotides: TGTGCCAGCAGCAAAGCGGGCGCGTCCACCTACGAGCAGTACTTC. The chain combines TRBV7-9 with TRBJ2-5; D is possibly TRBD2 (6 bases). Near its end, the DNA agrees better with TRBJ2-7, so the J call may be wrong. The V gene's germline CDR1 is SEHNR and CDR2 FQNEAQ (reference sequence). The CDR3 runs to 15 residues.

This clonotype was seen only a few times. The chain carries TRBV6-1 and TRBJ2-6; the match to TRBD1 covers 8 bases. V dropped 7 bases and J dropped 1; count of bases not matched to a gene: 6. The CDR3 loop spans 16 amino acids. Per germline, CDR1 MNHNS and CDR2 SASEGT. CDR3 in amino acids: CASIRRTGSGANVLTF. CDR3 nucleotide sequence: TGTGCCAGCATTCGACGGACAGGGTCTGGGGCCAACGTCCTGACTTTC.

The sample holds one count of this clonotype. This rearrangement joins TRBV29-1 to TRBJ2-3; 10 nucleotides align to TRBD1. Germline trimming cut 4 bases from V and 5 bases from J; bases unmatched to any gene: 3. Germline assignment: CDR1 SQVTM and CDR2 ANQGSEA. This CDR3 region has 13 residues. DNA of the CDR3: TGCAGCGTTGGCGGACAGGGGGGAGATACGCAGTATTTT. Amino acids: CSVGGQGGDTQYF.

This clonotype was counted a few times. The chain carries TRBV28 and TRBJ2-1; D unclear. Germline CDR1 MDHEN, CDR2 SYDVKM. Between the trimmed V and J ends, which lost 5 bases and 3 bases, there was a span of 8 bases. The CDR3 has 13 amino acids. The CDR3 DNA sequence: TGTGCCAGCAGTACTGACAACTACAATGAGCAGTTCTTC. Amino acids: CASSTDNYNEQFF.

This clonotype was seen only a few times. The V gene is TRBV19, the J gene TRBJ1-6; D remains ambiguous. The CDR3 is made up of 17 amino acids. CDR1 and CDR2 from the germline V gene are LNHDA and SQIVND (reference sequence). Trimming cost V 6 bases and J 7 bases, with 22 bases left between them. As DNA, the CDR3 is TGTGCCAGTAGCCTTGTCCCGGGGTACCTCACCAATTCACCCCTCCACTTT. It translates to CASSLVPGYLTNSPLHF.

Only a few counts were recorded for this clonotype. CDR3 in DNA: TGTGCCAGCAGTTTTCGGCAGGGGGGTCGACAGTACTTC. Translated, it gives CASSFRQGGRQYF. This chain links TRBV6-5 with TRBJ2-4; D perhaps matches TRBD1 (7 bases). This CDR3 is 13 amino acids long. The germline V gene has CDR1 MNHEY and CDR2 SVGAGI. The V gene lost 4 bases and the J gene lost 13 bases, with 17 bases spanning the gap.

To note about this clonotype: At one boundary the junction diverges from the germline segment, which might be a read error. V gene TRBV7-7 combines with J gene TRBJ2-6; either TRBD1 or TRBD2 may supply D (6 bases each). This CDR3 region has 19 residues. Germline CDR1 is SSHAT and CDR2 is FNYEAQ (reference sequence). CDR3 in amino acids: CASSYDPPGALSGANVLTF. The CDR3 coding sequence is TGTGCTAGCAGCTATGACCCCCCGGGGGCGCTCTCTGGGGCCAACGTCCTGACTTTC.